The T cell receptor (beta chain) under discussion was sequenced for a study of blood T cell repertoires in COVID-19. Looking at the study overall: The origin of the acute and convalescent COVID-19 samples was the United States, Italy and Spain.

Authors' analysis steps: Estimated nucleated cell counts came from reference gene primer amplification. The table came from immunoSEQ multiplex PCR; TCRdb's copy has only in-frame clones and leaves some out. That table gives V, J and clone size, and the DNA gave D and trimming. The data contain roughly 71,000 clones, roughly 80% of them singletons. The CDR3 loop spans 18 amino acids. Germline V CDR1 and CDR2: ENHRY, SYGVKD. Trimming took 3 bases from V and 4 from J; bases not matched to a gene: 15. The material sequenced was peripheral blood. The chain joins TRBV10-3 to TRBJ1-2; TRBD1 matches at 9 bases. This sequence was found in a woman over 75 with acute or convalescent COVID-19. This chain's CDR3 is CAISDAYGTGNMVYGYTF. The CDR3 DNA reads TGTGCCATCAGTGACGCGTACGGGACAGGGAATATGGTCTATGGCTACACCTTC.